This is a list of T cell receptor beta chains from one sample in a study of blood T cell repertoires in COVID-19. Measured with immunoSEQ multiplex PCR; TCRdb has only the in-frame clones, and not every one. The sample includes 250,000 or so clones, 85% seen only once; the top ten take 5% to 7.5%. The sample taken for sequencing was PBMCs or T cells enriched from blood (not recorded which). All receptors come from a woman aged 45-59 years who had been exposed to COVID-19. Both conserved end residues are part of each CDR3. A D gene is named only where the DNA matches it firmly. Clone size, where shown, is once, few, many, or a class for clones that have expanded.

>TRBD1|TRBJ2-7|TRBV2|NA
TGTGCCAGCAAAAGAGGGTTGGGGACAGGGGGCTCCGAGCAGTACTTC
CASKRGLGTGGSEQYF
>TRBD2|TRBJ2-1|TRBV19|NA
TGTGCCAGTGGGCTAGCGGGGGGCGAGCAGTTCTTC
CASGLAGGEQFF
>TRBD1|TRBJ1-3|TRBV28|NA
TGTGCCAGCAGTGACAGGGCACTTAGGGACACCATATATTTT
CASSDRALRDTIYF
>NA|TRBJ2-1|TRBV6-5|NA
TGTGCCAGCAGTCCCAGGGATAGCTCCTACAATGAGCAGTTCTTC
CASSPRDSSYNEQFF
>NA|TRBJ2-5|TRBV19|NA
TGTGCCAGTAGTATTGACAGAAAGACGCAAGAGACCCAGTACTTC
CASSIDRKTQETQYF
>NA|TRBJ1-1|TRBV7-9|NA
TGTGCTACTGGAAGGACAGAGGGAGTGAACACTGAAGCTTTCTTT
CATGRTEGVNTEAFF
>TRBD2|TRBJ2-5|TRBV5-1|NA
TGCGCCAGCAGCTTGATCCCTGCGGGGGGGCGGGAGACCCAGTACTTC
CASSLIPAGGRETQYF
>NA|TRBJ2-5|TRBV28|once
TGTGCCAGCAGCAGGGAACTGGAGACCCAGTACTTC
CASSRELETQYF
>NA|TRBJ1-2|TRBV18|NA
TGTGCCAGCTCACAAGTCCCCTCGGAGGGCTACACCTTC
CASSQVPSEGYTF
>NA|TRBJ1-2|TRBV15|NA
TGTGCCACCAGCAGAGATCTTGGTGGCTCAGGCTACACCTTC
CATSRDLGGSGYTF
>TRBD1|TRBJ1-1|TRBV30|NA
TGTGCCTGGATCCCAGGGGGAATGAACACTGAAGCTTTCTTT
CAWIPGGMNTEAFF
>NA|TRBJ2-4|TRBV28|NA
TGTGCCAGCAGTGTGGGCCGGGGTTCTGCCAAAAACATTCAGTACTTC
CASSVGRGSAKNIQYF
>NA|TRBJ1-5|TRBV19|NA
TGTGCCAGTAGTATCGTGGGGGCCAGTCAGCCCCAGCATTTT
CASSIVGASQPQHF
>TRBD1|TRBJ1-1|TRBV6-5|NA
TGTGCCAGCAGGGGACAGGGAGTCACTGAAGCTTTCTTT
CASRGQGVTEAFF
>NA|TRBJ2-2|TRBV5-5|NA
TGTGCCAGCAGCTTGGCGGAGGGAACAAACACCGGGGAGCTGTTTTTT
CASSLAEGTNTGELFF
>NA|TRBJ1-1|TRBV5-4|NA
TGTGCCAGCGGAGTTTCCAGGGACACTGAAGCTTTCTTT
CASGVSRDTEAFF
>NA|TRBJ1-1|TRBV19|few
TGTGCCAGTAGTGAGGGTAGGAGTACTGAAGCTTTCTTT
CASSEGRSTEAFF
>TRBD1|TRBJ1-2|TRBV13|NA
TGTGCCAGCAGCGGCCGGGACAGGGTACTGACTAACTATGGCTACACCTTC
CASSGRDRVLTNYGYTF
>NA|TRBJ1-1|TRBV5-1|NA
TGCGCCAGCAGCTTGACAGGCACTGAAGCTTTCTTT
CASSLTGTEAFF
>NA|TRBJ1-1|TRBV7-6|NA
TGTGCCAGCAGTCAAATGACCGGGAGGAACACTGAAGCTTTCTTT
CASSQMTGRNTEAFF
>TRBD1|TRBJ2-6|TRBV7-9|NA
TGTGCCAGCAGCTTAGGACAGGGATTAGAGTCAGGGGCCAACGTCCTGACTTTC
CASSLGQGLESGANVLTF
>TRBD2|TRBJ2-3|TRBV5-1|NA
TGCGCCAGCAGCTTGGGGGAGGGGACCATCAGGACGCAGTATTTT
CASSLGEGTIRTQYF
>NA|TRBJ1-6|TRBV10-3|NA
TGTGCCATCAGGTGGGGGGACTCCTATAATTCACCCCTCCACTTT
CAIRWGDSYNSPLHF
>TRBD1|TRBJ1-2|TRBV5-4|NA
TGTGCCAGCAGCTTCGACCCAGGGGGAAACTATGGCTACACCTTC
CASSFDPGGNYGYTF
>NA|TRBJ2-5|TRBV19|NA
TGTGCCAGTAGGGACCTCGGAGGGGAGACCCAGTACTTC
CASRDLGGETQYF
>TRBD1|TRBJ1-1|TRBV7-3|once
TGTGCCAGCAGCTTTGGGACAGAGACTGAAGCTTTCTTT
CASSFGTETEAFF
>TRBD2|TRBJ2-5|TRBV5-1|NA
TGCGCCAGCAGCTTGGCGTTACTAGCGGAACTCCAAGAGACCCAGTACTTC
CASSLALLAELQETQYF
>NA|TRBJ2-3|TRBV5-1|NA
TGCGCCAGCAGCCTTCTGACTTCTAGCACAGATACGCAGTATTTT
CASSLLTSSTDTQYF
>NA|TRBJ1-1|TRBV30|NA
TGTGCCTGGAGTGTACAAGGGCGGGAGTTCCGGAACACTGAAGCTTTCTTT
CAWSVQGREFRNTEAFF
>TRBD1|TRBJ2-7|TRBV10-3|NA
TGTGCCATCAGAGAAGTGACAGGGGGCGCGGCGCACGAGCAGTACTTC
CAIREVTGGAAHEQYF
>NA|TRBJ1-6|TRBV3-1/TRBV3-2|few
TGTGCCAGCAGCCCCGGGGTATCGAATTCACCCCTCCACTTT
CASSPGVSNSPLHF
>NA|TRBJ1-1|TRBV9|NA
TGTGCCAGCAGCGGGGAGGGGGGCGAAACTGAAGCTTTCTTT
CASSGEGGETEAFF
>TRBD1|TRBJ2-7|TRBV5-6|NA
TGTGCCAGCAGCTCCGGGACAGGTTCTTACGAGCAGTACTTC
CASSSGTGSYEQYF
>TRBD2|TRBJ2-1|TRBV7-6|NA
TGTGCCAGCAGCTTAGAACTAGCGGGGGGGAATGAGCAGTTCTTC
CASSLELAGGNEQFF
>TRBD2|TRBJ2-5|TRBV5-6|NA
TGTGCCAGCAGCTTAGGGACTAGCGGGGGGGAGACCCAGTACTTC
CASSLGTSGGETQYF
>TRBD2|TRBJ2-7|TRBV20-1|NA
TGCAGTGCTAGTAACCCGGGACTAGCGGGATCCTACGAGCAGTACTTC
CSASNPGLAGSYEQYF
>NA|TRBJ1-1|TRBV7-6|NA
TGTGCCAGCAGCTCCCTGGGGGGGCAGAGAGCTTTCTTT
CASSSLGGQRAFF
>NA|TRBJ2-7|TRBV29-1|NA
TGCAGCGTTGGTAAACAGGGCTTTAGCTCCTACGAGCAGTACTTC
CSVGKQGFSSYEQYF
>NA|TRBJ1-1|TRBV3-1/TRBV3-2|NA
TGTGCCAGCAGCCGTGTTGGGGGGGCGCGAACTGAAGCTTTCTTT
CASSRVGGARTEAFF
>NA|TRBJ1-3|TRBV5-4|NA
TGTGCCAGCAGCTCGAGAGGGTCCTCTGGAAACACCATATATTTT
CASSSRGSSGNTIYF
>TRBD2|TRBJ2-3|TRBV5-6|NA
TGTGCCAGCAGCCTTTGGACTAGCGGGGGCACAGATACGCAGTATTTT
CASSLWTSGGTDTQYF
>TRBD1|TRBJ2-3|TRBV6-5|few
TGTGCCAGCAGGCCGACAGGGGGTAGCACAGATACGCAGTATTTT
CASRPTGGSTDTQYF
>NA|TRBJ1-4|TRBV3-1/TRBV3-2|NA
TGTGCCAGCAGCCAAGGGGCAGGGTTGGAAAAACTGTTTTTT
CASSQGAGLEKLFF
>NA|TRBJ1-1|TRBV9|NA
TGTGCCAGCAGCGTAGGCCCCAGGGAGAACACTGAAGCTTTCTTT
CASSVGPRENTEAFF
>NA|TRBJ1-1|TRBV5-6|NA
TGTGCCAGCAGCACAGGGTTGTCGGTTCGGACTGAAGCTTTCTTT
CASSTGLSVRTEAFF
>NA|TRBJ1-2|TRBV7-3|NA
TGTGCCAGCAGCCAAAGTGGGAGTAAAGACTATGGCTACACCTTC
CASSQSGSKDYGYTF
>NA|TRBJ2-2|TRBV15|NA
TGTGCCACCAGCACCAGGGGACACGGTCAAGGGACCGGGGAGCTGTTTTTT
CATSTRGHGQGTGELFF
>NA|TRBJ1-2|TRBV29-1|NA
TGCAGCGTTGTCCTCTTTACATCTAACTATGGCTACACCTTC
CSVVLFTSNYGYTF
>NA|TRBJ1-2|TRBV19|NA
TGTGCCAGTGCAGTCGGGACTGGGGGCTACACCTTC
CASAVGTGGYTF
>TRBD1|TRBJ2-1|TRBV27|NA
TGTGCCAGCAGTTTACAGGGACAGGGCTCCAATGAGCAGTTCTTC
CASSLQGQGSNEQFF
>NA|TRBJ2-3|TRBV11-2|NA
TGTGCCAGCAGCTTTGGCAGGGGATTTAGGAGCACAGATACGCAGTATTTT
CASSFGRGFRSTDTQYF
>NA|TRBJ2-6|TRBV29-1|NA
TGCAGCGTTGGCGTGTCTGGGGCCAACGTCCTGACTTTC
CSVGVSGANVLTF
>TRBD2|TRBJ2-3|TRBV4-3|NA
TGCGCCAGCAGCCAAGATCTGCGGGGGGCCGCCACAGATACGCAGTATTTT
CASSQDLRGAATDTQYF